These 31 T cell receptor beta chains came from one sample sequenced in a study of CD8+ T cells in alopecia areata (dated by TCRdb to 2016 to 2018). To prepare the library, the immunoSEQ multiplex PCR assay was applied. RNA was extracted from all samples and reverse transcribed into cDNA, which served as template for TCR sequencing. Not all clones reach the TCRdb copy of this immuneACCESS table, which keeps in-frame sequences only. Checked studies attribute under half of the gap to unresolved V genes and leave the rest unexplained. Across this sample there are 90,000 to 150,000 clones, with over 60% seen only once. Around 2.8% of the sample lies in the top ten. Input material: CD4+ T cells sorted from blood. The receptors originated from a human donor in good health.

This chain connects TRBV18 to TRBJ2-4, with 7 bases that match TRBD1. V dropped 6 bases and J dropped 6; count of bases not matched to a gene: 8. Germline V lookup: CDR1 KGHSH, CDR2 LQKENI. This CDR3 is 14 amino acids long. The CDR3 is CASSSDRVGNIQYF. DNA of the CDR3: TGTGCCAGCTCCTCCGACAGGGTGGGAAACATTCAGTACTTC.

V is TRBV7-3 and J is TRBJ2-5; maybe TRBD2 (7 bases). The CDR3 is made up of 14 amino acids. Germline assignment: CDR1 SGHTA and CDR2 FQGTGA. V lost 5 bases, J lost 2 bases, and 12 bases lay in between. The CDR3 DNA reads TGTGCCAGCAGCCTGGGGGGGCTTCAAGAGACCCAGTACTTC. It yields the protein CASSLGGLQETQYF.

The chain recombines TRBV25-1 with TRBJ1-2; TRBD1 is a possible D gene (5 bases). This CDR3 region has 13 residues. V was cut by 1 base and J by 6 bases, with 9 bases left in between. The germline V gene encodes CDR1 MGHDK and CDR2 SYGVNS. The CDR3: CASSESRENGYTF. The CDR3 DNA reads TGTGCCAGCAGTGAATCCAGGGAAAATGGCTACACCTTC.

This clone was counted between two and nine times. This chain links TRBV27 with TRBJ2-2; 8 nucleotides match TRBD1. The CDR3 is 14 amino acids. CDR1 is MNHEY, CDR2 SMNVEV, per germline (reference sequence). The ends lost 6 bases at V and 6 bases at J; junction bases unmatched: 6. The CDR3 DNA reads as TGTGCCAGCAGATCAATACAGGGGGCCGGGGAGCTGTTTTTT. This sequence encodes CASRSIQGAGELFF.

V and J are TRBV29-1 and TRBJ1-4; TRBD1 matches at 9 bases. Germline CDR1 is SQVTM and CDR2 is ANQGSEA. Losses at the gene ends were 7 bases for V and 8 bases for J; bases not matched to a gene: 8. This CDR3 spans 13 amino acids. CDR3 sequence: CSGPGQGGEKLFF. In nucleotides, the CDR3 is TGCAGCGGACCGGGACAGGGAGGCGAAAAACTGTTTTTT.

This chain connects TRBV6-5 to TRBJ1-6; D is unresolved. Germline values: CDR1 MNHEY, CDR2 SVGAGI. V gave up 5 bases and J gave up 10 bases, with 15 bases separating them. This CDR3 spans 14 amino acids. The CDR3: CASSAAGNISPLHF. DNA of the CDR3: TGTGCCAGCAGTGCCGCCGGGAACATCTCACCCCTCCACTTT.

The V call is TRBV6-1, the J call TRBJ1-1, with D tentatively TRBD1 (5 bases). The CDR3 loop spans 12 amino acids. CDR1 MNHNS and CDR2 SASEGT come from the germline V gene. The ends were cut back, 4 bases at V and 7 bases at J, with 10 bases in the middle. CDR3 sequence reads: CASSGRVVEAFF. In DNA, the CDR3 is TGTGCCAGCAGTGGCAGGGTGGTTGAAGCTTTCTTT.

This clone has more than one count but fewer than ten. The chain combines TRBV28 with TRBJ2-7; maybe TRBD1 (5 bases). There are 11 residues in the CDR3. The germline V gene has CDR1 MDHEN and CDR2 SYDVKM. Trimming pared 6 bases from V and 7 bases from J, leaving 10 bases between. Here the CDR3 DNA reads TGTGCCAGCAGACTCAACAGGGAGCAGTACTTC. This encodes CASRLNREQYF.

The rearrangement links TRBV30 to TRBJ2-5, with TRBD2 matching 10 bases. Germline assignment: CDR1 GTSNPN and CDR2 SVGIG (reference sequence). This CDR3 comprises 15 residues. Unmatched junction bases numbered 9, after V lost 1 base and J lost 7 bases. The DNA for the CDR3 is TGTGCCTGGAGTGCCGGACTAGCGGCGGGGGGGACCCAGTACTTC. This encodes CAWSAGLAAGGTQYF.

The V gene is TRBV4-1, the J gene TRBJ2-5; 10 bases line up with TRBD1. V shed 11 bases, J shed 3 bases, and the junction held 9 bases outside the gene matches. This CDR3 spans 14 amino acids. The germline gives CDR1 MGHRA, CDR2 YSYEKL. The CDR3 nucleotides are TGCGCCCGCCCCCCCGGGACAGGGGAAGAGACCCAGTACTTC. Protein sequence: CARPPGTGEETQYF.

This clone was seen only once. The CDR3 DNA is TGTGCCACCAGCAGAAGGCCGGGCGAGCAGTACTTC. This encodes CATSRRPGEQYF. V and J are TRBV15 and TRBJ2-7; D not resolved. The CDR3 loop spans 12 amino acids. The germline V gene has CDR1 LNHNV and CDR2 YYDKDF (reference sequence). Trimming stripped 2 bases from V and 6 bases from J, with 8 bases between.

This clone was recorded only once. The genes are TRBV30 and TRBJ1-4; 9 positions agree with TRBD1. Trimming cost V 3 bases and J 16 bases; bases outside gene matches: 12. CDR1 is GTSNPN, CDR2 SVGIG, per germline (reference sequence). The CDR3 extends over 13 amino acids. The CDR3 reads CAWSPVFPGQGFF. The DNA for the CDR3 is TGTGCCTGGAGCCCAGTTTTCCCGGGACAGGGGTTTTTT.

The chain couples TRBV5-1 to TRBJ1-1; 10 nucleotides agree with TRBD1. The CDR3 spans 16 residues. Germline CDR1 and CDR2: SGHRS and YFSETQ. V lost 4 bases and J lost 1; bases outside the gene matches: 7. The CDR3: CASSVQGQGPNTEAFF. CDR3 bases: TGCGCCAGCAGCGTCCAGGGACAGGGGCCGAACACTGAAGCTTTCTTT.

This clone occurred once. V and J are TRBV30 and TRBJ2-7; 9 bases agree with TRBD1. The CDR3 contains 15 residues. With V trimmed by 4 bases and J by 5 bases, 12 bases remained unmatched. CDR1 GTSNPN and CDR2 SVGIG come from the germline V gene (reference sequence). The CDR3 nucleotides read TGTGCCTGGAACTCTAAACGAACAGGGGGCCACGAGCAGTACTTC. Amino acid sequence: CAWNSKRTGGHEQYF.

V usage is TRBV2 and J usage is TRBJ2-2, with D perhaps matching TRBD2 (6 bases). With 7 bases removed from V and 2 bases from J, the gap between germline ends came to 11 bases. The CDR3 spans 14 residues. From germline, CDR1 is SNHLY and CDR2 FYNNEI. The CDR3 spells CASTGDGNTGELFF. The CDR3 region has the DNA TGTGCCAGCACGGGGGACGGAAACACCGGGGAGCTGTTTTTT.

The chain has TRBV4-2 and TRBJ2-3, with 9 nucleotides matching TRBD1. CDR1 is LGHNA, CDR2 YNFKEQ, per germline. The CDR3 is 16 residues long. V was clipped by 4 bases and J by 4 bases; unmatched bases: 9. CDR3 in amino acids: CASSRGTGKRSDTQYF. CDR3 nucleotides: TGTGCCAGCAGCCGGGGGACAGGGAAGAGGTCAGATACGCAGTATTTT.

This rearrangement joins TRBV27 to TRBJ1-1; the match to TRBD1 covers 7 bases. After removal of 6 bases from V and 9 bases from J, the junction contained 4 bases not matched to a gene. CDR1 and CDR2 (germline): MNHEY, SMNVEV (reference sequence). The CDR3 is 11 amino acids. The CDR3 DNA is TGTGCCAGCAGACGACAGGGCCAAGCTTTCTTT. Protein sequence: CASRRQGQAFF.

V and J are TRBV30 and TRBJ1-2; 8 nucleotides agree with TRBD1. There are 14 residues in the CDR3. Germline CDR1 GTSNPN, CDR2 SVGIG (reference sequence). As DNA, the CDR3 is TGTGCTGTGAGCTCGGACAGGGCTAACTATGGCTACACCTTC. The encoded protein is CAVSSDRANYGYTF.

The chain has TRBV30 and TRBJ2-3; TRBD1 matches 9 bases. Germline lookup yields CDR1 GTSNPN and CDR2 SVGIG (reference sequence). The CDR3 totals 16 residues. V shed 2 bases, J shed 4 bases, and the junction held 10 bases outside the gene matches. The CDR3 DNA follows: TGTGCCTGGAGTCACGGGACAGGGAAGTCTTCAGATACGCAGTATTTT. Translating gives CAWSHGTGKSSDTQYF.

V and J are TRBV4-1 and TRBJ2-5; weak D call: TRBD2 (5 bases). The CDR3 runs 12 residues. V was shortened by 4 bases and J by 7 bases, with 10 bases between the two germline ends. Germline V gene lookup returns CDR1 MGHRA and CDR2 YSYEKL. The CDR3, as DNA: TGCGCCAGCAGCCGGGATGGGAGGACCCAGTACTTC. Residues: CASSRDGRTQYF.

The chain joins TRBV10-3 to TRBJ2-2, with 8 nucleotides matching TRBD1. Germline CDR1 is ENHRY and CDR2 is SYGVKD. The V and J ends lost 8 bases and 7 bases, in that order; junction bases with no gene match: 9. This CDR3 has 14 residues. This CDR3 is CAIEDREGGGELFF. The DNA for the CDR3 is TGTGCCATCGAGGACAGGGAAGGAGGCGGGGAGCTGTTTTTT.

V gene TRBV6-1 combines with J gene TRBJ2-3; D perhaps matches TRBD2 (5 bases). Germline V gene sequence: CDR1 MNHNS, CDR2 SASEGT. Trimming took 4 bases from V and 0 from J, leaving 14 bases between them. The CDR3 length is 16 residues. The chain's CDR3 is CASSGADSSSTDTQYF. For the CDR3, the DNA is TGTGCCAGCAGTGGAGCGGACTCCTCTAGCACAGATACGCAGTATTTT.

This clone was counted a few times. The chain combines TRBV6-1 with TRBJ1-2; D gene unclear. V was pared by 3 bases and J by 4 bases, with 6 bases between. CDR1 is MNHNS and CDR2 is SASEGT in the germline V gene. The CDR3 is made up of 12 amino acids. This chain's CDR3 is CASSDNSYGYTF. DNA of the CDR3: TGTGCCAGCAGTGACAACAGCTATGGCTACACCTTC.

This clone has at least ten counts. This chain connects TRBV2 to TRBJ2-1, with D perhaps TRBD2 (6 bases). The V gene's germline CDR1 is SNHLY and CDR2 FYNNEI. Between the trimmed V and J ends, which lost 6 bases and 8 bases, there was a span of 20 bases. The CDR3 runs to 15 residues. The CDR3 nucleotides are TGTGCCAGCAGGCGGACTACCCTAGCGATATATGAGCAGTTCTTC. It translates to CASRRTTLAIYEQFF.

This sequence joins TRBV15 and TRBJ2-5, with D tentatively TRBD2 (5 bases). V was clipped by 3 bases and J by 4 bases, with 12 bases between them. The CDR3 covers 14 residues. The germline V gene encodes CDR1 LNHNV and CDR2 YYDKDF (reference sequence). The CDR3 DNA is TGTGCCACCAGCAGTGAGGGTTGGTCAGAGACCCAGTACTTC. Translating gives CATSSEGWSETQYF.

This chain joins TRBV2 and TRBJ2-1; D may match TRBD1 or TRBD2 (5 bases each). The CDR3 is made up of 11 amino acids. V was cut by 8 bases and J by 7 bases, with 9 bases left in between. Germline lookup yields CDR1 SNHLY and CDR2 FYNNEI. The CDR3 sequence: CASSGRNEQFF. The CDR3 nucleotides are TGTGCCAGCTCGGGACGGAATGAGCAGTTCTTC.

The J gene is TRBJ2-7, the V gene TRBV30; 7 bases map to TRBD2. This CDR3 spans 12 amino acids. The trim removed 8 bases at V and 2 bases at J, leaving 6 bases unmatched. CDR1 is GTSNPN and CDR2 is SVGIG in the germline V gene (reference sequence). CDR3 in DNA: TGTGCCGGAGCGGGGATTCCCTACGAGCAGTACTTC. Amino acid sequence: CAGAGIPYEQYF.

The chain links TRBV7-9 to TRBJ2-1, with 9 bases that match TRBD1. The CDR3 length is 16 residues. V trimming: 0 bases; J trimming: 4 bases; junction bases outside the gene matches: 4. Germline CDR1 and CDR2: SEHNR and FQNEAQ (reference sequence). The CDR3 spells CASSLAAQGAYNEQFF. The CDR3 coding sequence is TGTGCCAGCAGCTTAGCGGCACAGGGGGCGTACAATGAGCAGTTCTTC.

The chain links TRBV7-9 to TRBJ2-5, with 10 bases identical to TRBD1. The germline V gene encodes CDR1 SEHNR and CDR2 FQNEAQ (reference sequence). The CDR3 runs 17 residues. With V trimmed by 3 bases and J by 5 bases, 12 bases remained unmatched. The CDR3 spells CASSFTYGTGDVETQYF. CDR3 DNA sequence: TGTGCCAGCAGCTTCACCTACGGGACAGGGGACGTGGAGACCCAGTACTTC.

This chain links TRBV25-1 with TRBJ2-1, with 12 bases that match TRBD2. The CDR3 length is 18 residues. V shed 1 base, J shed 7 bases, and the junction held 11 bases outside the gene matches. Germline CDR1 MGHDK, CDR2 SYGVNS. The CDR3 DNA follows: TGTGCCAGCAGTGAATTAGGTAGCCTAGCGGGGGGGCAGAATGAGCAGTTCTTC. Its protein product is CASSELGSLAGGQNEQFF. Filled out from reference TRBV25-1 and TRBJ2-1, the complete variable domain reads EADIYQTPRYLVIGTGKKITLECSQTMGHDKMYWYQQDPGMELHLIHYSYGVNSTEKGDLSSESTVSRIRTEHFPLTLESARPSHTSQYLCASSELGSLAGGQNEQFFGPGTRLTVL.

There are a few counts of this clone. V usage is TRBV7-9 and J usage is TRBJ1-2; possibly TRBD1 for D (6 bases). Germline assignment: CDR1 SEHNR and CDR2 FQNEAQ (reference sequence). Trimming stripped 5 bases from V and 7 bases from J, with 20 bases between. CDR3 size: 15 residues. The CDR3 coding sequence is TGTGCCAGCAGCCCCGAGGGGGACCGGATGGGTGGCTACACCTTC. Its protein is CASSPEGDRMGGYTF.